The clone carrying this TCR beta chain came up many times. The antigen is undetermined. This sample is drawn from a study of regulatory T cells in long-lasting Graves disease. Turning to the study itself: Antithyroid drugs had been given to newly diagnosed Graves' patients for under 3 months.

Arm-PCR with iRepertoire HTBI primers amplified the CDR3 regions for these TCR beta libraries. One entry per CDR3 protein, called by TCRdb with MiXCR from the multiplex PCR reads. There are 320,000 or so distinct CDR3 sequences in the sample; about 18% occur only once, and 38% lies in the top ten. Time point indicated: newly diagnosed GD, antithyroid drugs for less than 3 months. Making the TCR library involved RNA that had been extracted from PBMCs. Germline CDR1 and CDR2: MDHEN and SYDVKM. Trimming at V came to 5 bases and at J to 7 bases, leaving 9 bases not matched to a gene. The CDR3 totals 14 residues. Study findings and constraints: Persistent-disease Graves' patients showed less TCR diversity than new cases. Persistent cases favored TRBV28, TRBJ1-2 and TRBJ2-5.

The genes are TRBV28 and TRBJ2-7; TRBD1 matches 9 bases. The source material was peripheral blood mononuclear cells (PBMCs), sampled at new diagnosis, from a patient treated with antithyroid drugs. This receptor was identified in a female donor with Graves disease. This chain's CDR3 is CASSPAGQGSEQYF. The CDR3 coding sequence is TGTGCCAGCAGTCCAGCGGGACAGGGTAGTGAGCAGTACTTC.